Only a few counts were recorded for the clone carrying this TCR beta chain. The antigen remains unidentified. The record originates from a study of T-cell memory formation after mild COVID-19. Notes on the study in general: Most CD4+ clones that shrank were in CM and EM, while CD8+ ones turned up in EMRA.

From the 5' RACE reads, TCRdb called clonotypes with MiXCR, one entry per CDR3 protein. The table lists tens of thousands of distinct CDR3 sequences, roughly a sixth of them singletons. This TCR derives from an adult woman who had mild COVID-19 (a few samples of this study predate the infection). Cell type and time point are not known. The sample comprised PBMCs or a T cell subset sorted from them (not recorded which).

As DNA, the CDR3 is TGTGCCACCAGCAGCGAGGAACTTTCATACAATGAGCAGTTCTTC. Translating gives CATSSEELSYNEQFF. This chain uses TRBV15 with TRBJ2-1; no reliable D call. CDR3 size: 15 residues. From germline, CDR1 is LNHNV and CDR2 YYDKDF (reference sequence). V gave up 3 bases and J gave up 4 bases, with 13 bases separating them.